The clone carrying this TCR beta chain was detected a few times. The CDR3 is 16 residues long. The V gene end was trimmed by 3 bases and the J gene end by 9 bases; junction bases not matched to a gene: 11. Germline V CDR1 and CDR2: KGHSH, LQKENI. Some clones are missing from TCRdb's copy, which holds only in-frame ones; the method was immunoSEQ multiplex PCR. The sample carries about 200,000 clones, around 89% recorded once. The sample comes from a study of blood T cell repertoires in COVID-19. Those enrolled, adults aged roughly 18 to 89 years, came from around 25 US areas. Assignment of participants to cohorts was predicated upon participant-reported clinical history.

This sequence originates from a woman between 18 and 30 years old who had recovered from COVID-19. The rearrangement uses TRBV18 and TRBJ1-6; 7 bases line up with TRBD1. The sample comprised PBMCs or T cells enriched from blood (not recorded which). The CDR3 sequence is CASSPPLTGVASPLHF. Here the CDR3 DNA reads TGTGCCAGCTCACCCCCCCTTACAGGGGTGGCTTCACCCCTCCACTTT.